The sequence of this T cell receptor beta chain was determined in a study of naive and memory T cell subsets. This clonotype showed up just a few times. CDR1 and CDR2 from the germline V gene are SNHLY and FYNNEI. This CDR3 is 17 amino acids long. Trimming at V came to 1 base and at J to 2 bases, leaving 7 bases not matched to a gene. The library had UMIs added by 3' ligation of an oligonucleotide to TCR cDNA. Adult healthy volunteers gave 2.5 ml peripheral blood for whole-blood RNA. Input was about 1 to 1000 ng of DNase-treated total RNA without cell sorting. Amplification of ligated cDNA took four PCR rounds with SP2 and nested alpha and beta constant primers. In TCRdb, the 5' RACE reads were re-called with MiXCR into one record per CDR3 protein. The profile shows about 62,000 distinct CDR3 sequences, 8% of them singletons.

The chain joins TRBV2 to TRBJ2-1; TRBD2 matches at 8 bases. The clonotype was recovered from a female donor in good health. This chain's CDR3 is CASSEGGSGVTYNEQFF. CDR3 DNA sequence: TGTGCCAGCAGTGAAGGAGGTAGCGGGGTTACCTACAATGAGCAGTTCTTC.